The entry that follows covers one TCR beta chain sequence. Its cognate antigen is unknown. The germline V gene has CDR1 MNHEY and CDR2 SMNVEV (reference sequence). V was clipped by 2 bases and J by 4 bases; unmatched bases: 12. This CDR3 is 18 amino acids long. These data originate in a study of human T cells and chemical hapten exposure. Findings and caveats of the study: The number of TCRs over 1 in 1000 frequency stayed unchanged after DPC.

One entry per CDR3 protein, called by TCRdb with MiXCR from the RACE reads. The sample consists of 270,000 or so distinct CDR3 sequences, approximately 7.5% of them appearing once. The time point: pre-sensitization, week 0. Documented treatment: therapeutic diphenylcyclopropenone sensitization with weekly scalp DPC. The sequences come from whole blood, collected in connection with sensitization to the hapten diphenylcyclopropenone (DPC). This TCR came from a man aged 18 to 35 with alopecia areata. Some clones in this sample may be carry-over from other donors' samples. The chain employs TRBV27 and TRBJ2-2; 8 bases fit TRBD1. CDR3 coding DNA: TGTGCCAGCAGTTTAAGGCGCCCAGGACAGGGATTCACCGGGGAGCTGTTTTTT. This sequence encodes CASSLRRPGQGFTGELFF.